A single T cell receptor (beta chain) is shown here with its context. At one end the junction does not follow the germline gene, possibly because of a read error. This sample stems from a study of PD-L1 blockade in urothelial cancer. About the research overall: Patients took up atezolizumab in the mid-2010s at 1,200 mg intravenously every 3 weeks.

Time point described: peripheral blood 6 weeks after treatment start. Only in-frame clones appear in the TCRdb table, and some are missing; sequencing was by immunoSEQ multiplex PCR. The top ten clones hold roughly 23% of a sample with 35,000 to 40,000 clones, 65% to 90% of them seen once. This CDR3 contains 17 residues. Per germline, CDR1 SSHAT and CDR2 FNYEAQ (reference sequence). The receptor was derived from a man aged 55 to 69 with urothelial cancer. Sequencing was performed on PBMCs, taken around atezolizumab (anti-PD-L1) treatment. V is TRBV7-7 and J is TRBJ2-2, with TRBD1 matching over 11 bases. This CDR3 is CASSLGFGTGGTGELFF. The CDR3 nucleotides read TGTGCTAGCAGCTTAGGATTTGGGACAGGGGGCACCGGGGAGCTGTTTTTT.